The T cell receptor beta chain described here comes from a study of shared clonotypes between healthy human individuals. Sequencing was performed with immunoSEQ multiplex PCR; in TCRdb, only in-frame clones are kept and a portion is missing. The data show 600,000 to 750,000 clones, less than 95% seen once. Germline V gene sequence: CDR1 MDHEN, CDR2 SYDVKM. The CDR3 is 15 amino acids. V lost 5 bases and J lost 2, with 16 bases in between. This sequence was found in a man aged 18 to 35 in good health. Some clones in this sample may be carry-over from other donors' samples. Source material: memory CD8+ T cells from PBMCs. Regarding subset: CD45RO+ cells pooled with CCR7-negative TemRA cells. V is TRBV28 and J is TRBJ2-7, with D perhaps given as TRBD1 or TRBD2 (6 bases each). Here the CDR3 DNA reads TGTGCCAGCAGTCCCTACAAGGGGGGCCCCTACGAGCAGTACTTC. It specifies CASSPYKGGPYEQYF.